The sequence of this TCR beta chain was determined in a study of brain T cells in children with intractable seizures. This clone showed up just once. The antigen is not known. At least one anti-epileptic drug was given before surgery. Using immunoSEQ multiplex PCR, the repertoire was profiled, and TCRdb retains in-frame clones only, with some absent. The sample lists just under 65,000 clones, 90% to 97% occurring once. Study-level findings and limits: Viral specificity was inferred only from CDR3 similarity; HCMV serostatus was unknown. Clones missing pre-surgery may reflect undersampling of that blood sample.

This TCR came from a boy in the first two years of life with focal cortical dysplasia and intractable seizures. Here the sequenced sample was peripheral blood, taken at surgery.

In nucleotides, the CDR3 is TGTGCCATCAAAGGCCAGGGAAGGACTGAAGCTTTCTTT. Its protein product is CAIKGQGRTEAFF. The chain employs TRBV10-3 and TRBJ1-1, with D perhaps TRBD1 (5 bases). V was pared by 7 bases and J by 5 bases, with 14 bases between. Germline V gene lookup returns CDR1 ENHRY and CDR2 SYGVKD. The CDR3 loop spans 13 amino acids.